A selection of T cell receptor beta chains follows, all from one sample in a study of blood T cell repertoires in COVID-19. Measured with immunoSEQ multiplex PCR; TCRdb has only the in-frame clones, and not every one. Among around 480,000 clones listed, about 87% were seen once. Sequencing was done on a sample of peripheral blood. All receptors come from a woman aged 45-59 years with COVID-19, enrolled during active disease. The CDR3 runs from the conserved cysteine through the conserved F or W. D genes are given only for firm matches. Clone size is not always given. Where it is, it says once, few, many or a class for expanded clones.

clone_size,j_call,d_call,v_call,cdr3_aa,cdr3_nt
-,TRBJ1-4,TRBD1,TRBV30,CAWSPGQGDNEKLFF,TGTGCCTGGAGCCCGGGACAGGGAGATAATGAAAAACTGTTTTTT
once,TRBJ1-6,-,TRBV9,CASSAGGDNSPLHF,TGTGCCAGCAGCGCGGGAGGGGATAATTCACCCCTCCACTTT
-,TRBJ1-4,TRBD1,TRBV19,CASSATGGGGEKLFF,TGTGCCAGTAGTGCCACAGGGGGAGGTGGTGAAAAACTGTTTTTT
-,TRBJ2-3,-,TRBV7-9,CASSSDSSYYTDTQYF,TGTGCCAGCAGCTCGGACTCTTCCTATTACACAGATACGCAGTATTTT
-,TRBJ2-1,TRBD2,TRBV30,CAWAQTSGGYNEQFF,TGTGCCTGGGCCCAGACTAGCGGGGGGTACAATGAGCAGTTCTTC
-,TRBJ2-7,-,TRBV5-5,CASSFPPQGEQYF,TGTGCCAGCAGCTTCCCTCCCCAGGGCGAGCAGTACTTC
-,TRBJ2-1,TRBD1,TRBV27,CASGDRVSNEQFF,TGTGCCAGCGGGGACAGGGTCTCCAATGAGCAGTTCTTC
-,TRBJ2-3,-,TRBV7-9,CASSPPGGPGDTQYF,TGTGCCAGCAGCCCCCCTGGCGGGCCGGGGGATACGCAGTATTTT
once,TRBJ2-7,TRBD2,TRBV19,CASSPTSASYEQYF,TGTGCCAGTAGCCCAACTAGCGCGTCCTACGAGCAGTACTTC
-,TRBJ2-5,-,TRBV7-2,CASSPTRGGGGETQYF,TGTGCCAGCAGCCCGACGCGGGGTGGGGGAGGAGAGACCCAGTACTTC
-,TRBJ2-2,TRBD1,TRBV11-2,CASSLEPRTGNTGELFF,TGTGCCAGCAGCTTAGAGCCTCGGACAGGGAACACCGGGGAGCTGTTTTTT
few,TRBJ2-2,TRBD1,TRBV2,CASSQDRANTGELFF,TGTGCCAGCAGCCAGGACAGGGCGAACACCGGGGAGCTGTTTTTT
-,TRBJ2-3,TRBD2,TRBV4-2,CASSQGAGGNTDTQYF,TGTGCCAGCAGCCAAGGAGCGGGGGGCAACACAGATACGCAGTATTTT
-,TRBJ2-7,TRBD2,TRBV6-5,CASSYSSGLAYEQYF,TGTGCCAGCAGTTACTCGAGTGGACTAGCCTACGAGCAGTACTTC
-,TRBJ2-7,TRBD1,TRBV5-4,CASSRPGTGSYSYEQYF,TGTGCCAGCAGCCGTCCCGGGACAGGGTCGTATTCCTACGAGCAGTACTTC
once,TRBJ2-1,-,TRBV9,CASSPHPGAGDEQFF,TGTGCCAGCAGCCCCCACCCCGGGGCAGGGGATGAGCAGTTCTTC
-,TRBJ2-7,TRBD1,TRBV6-5,CASGRGTGGPEQYF,TGTGCCAGCGGGAGGGGGACAGGGGGCCCCGAGCAGTACTTC
-,TRBJ2-3,-,TRBV21-1,CARDSVAGGRYTQYF,TGTGCCAGAGACAGTGTTGCGGGGGGGCGGTATACGCAGTATTTT
-,TRBJ2-5,-,TRBV19,CASSMGGQETQYF,TGTGCCAGTAGTATGGGGGGACAAGAGACCCAGTACTTC
once,TRBJ2-7,TRBD2,TRBV9,CASSVGLGEGYEQYF,TGTGCCAGCAGCGTAGGGCTGGGGGAGGGATACGAGCAGTACTTC
-,TRBJ2-7,TRBD2,TRBV11-2,CASSLSGVYEQYF,TGTGCCAGCAGCTTAAGCGGGGTCTACGAGCAGTACTTC
-,TRBJ1-2,-,TRBV7-2,CASSSLGANYGYTF,TGTGCCAGCAGCTCCCTGGGGGCAAACTATGGCTACACCTTC
-,TRBJ1-6,-,TRBV5-1,CASSPSGEISYNSPLHF,TGCGCCAGCAGCCCTAGCGGAGAGATCTCCTATAATTCACCCCTCCACTTT
-,TRBJ1-4,TRBD1,TRBV28,CASTEGGRIEKLFF,TGTGCCAGCACCGAAGGGGGCCGGATTGAAAAACTGTTTTTT
-,TRBJ1-2,-,TRBV9,CASSPGQPNYGYTF,TGTGCCAGCAGCCCAGGACAGCCTAACTATGGCTACACCTTC
-,TRBJ2-3,-,TRBV19,CASSIGDSTDTQYF,TGTGCCAGTAGTATAGGAGACTCCACAGATACGCAGTATTTT
-,TRBJ2-7,-,TRBV20-1,CSARAGTRFLF,TGCAGTGCTAGGGCCGGGACAAGATTTCTCTTC
-,TRBJ1-2,TRBD1,TRBV11-3,CASSLRTGWVYGYTF,TGTGCCAGCAGCTTACGGACAGGGTGGGTGTATGGCTACACCTTC
-,TRBJ2-1,TRBD2,TRBV5-4,CASSPWGGGAGWQFF,TGTGCCAGCAGCCCGTGGGGCGGGGGGGCTGGATGGCAGTTCTTC
-,TRBJ1-1,-,TRBV30,CAWKGTSSTEAFF,TGTGCCTGGAAAGGGACATCCAGCACTGAAGCTTTCTTT
-,TRBJ2-2,TRBD1,TRBV27,CASSLRGGQGFPTNTGELFF,TGTGCCAGCAGTTTAAGGGGTGGACAGGGATTCCCAACGAACACCGGGGAGCTGTTTTTT
-,TRBJ1-3,-,TRBV3-1/TRBV3-2,CASSQGTAVNTIYF,TGTGCCAGCAGCCAAGGGACAGCCGTAAACACCATATATTTT
-,TRBJ1-1,-,TRBV14,CASSLGQIEAFF,TGTGCCAGCAGCCTCGGACAGATTGAAGCTTTCTTT
-,TRBJ2-6,-,TRBV6-5,CASSSTSSGANVLTF,TGTGCCAGCAGTTCGACTAGCTCTGGGGCCAACGTCCTGACTTTC
-,TRBJ1-1,-,TRBV18,CASFLTEAREAFF,TGTGCCAGCTTCCTTACCGAGGCACGGGAAGCTTTCTTT
-,TRBJ2-1,TRBD1,TRBV11-1,CASSSRFRGHEQFF,TGTGCCAGCAGCTCCCGGTTCAGGGGGCATGAGCAGTTCTTC
-,TRBJ2-7,-,TRBV3-1/TRBV3-2,CASSQARGSYEQYF,TGTGCCAGCAGCCAAGCACGGGGATCCTACGAGCAGTACTTC
-,TRBJ2-5,TRBD1,TRBV19,CASSIEGTGKETQYF,TGTGCCAGTAGTATAGAGGGGACAGGGAAAGAGACCCAGTACTTC
-,TRBJ1-2,TRBD1,TRBV4-2,CASSQASGTGDGYTF,TGTGCCAGCAGCCAAGCCTCGGGGACAGGGGATGGCTACACCTTC
-,TRBJ2-7,TRBD2,TRBV10-3,CAIRLASGAYEQYF,TGTGCCATCAGGTTGGCTAGCGGGGCCTACGAGCAGTACTTC
-,TRBJ1-5,-,TRBV19,CASSLRTMASNQPQHF,TGTGCCAGTAGTTTAAGGACAATGGCTAGCAATCAGCCCCAGCATTTT
-,TRBJ2-1,-,TRBV12-3/TRBV12-4,CASSTSSYNEQFF,TGTGCCAGCAGTACCAGCTCCTACAATGAGCAGTTCTTC
-,TRBJ2-7,TRBD2,TRBV7-6,CASSLGSSGGAYEQYF,TGTGCCAGCAGCTTAGGGAGTAGCGGGGGGGCCTACGAGCAGTACTTC
once,TRBJ2-1,TRBD2,TRBV29-1,CSLWTSGGVQFF,TGCAGCTTATGGACTAGCGGGGGTGTACAGTTCTTC